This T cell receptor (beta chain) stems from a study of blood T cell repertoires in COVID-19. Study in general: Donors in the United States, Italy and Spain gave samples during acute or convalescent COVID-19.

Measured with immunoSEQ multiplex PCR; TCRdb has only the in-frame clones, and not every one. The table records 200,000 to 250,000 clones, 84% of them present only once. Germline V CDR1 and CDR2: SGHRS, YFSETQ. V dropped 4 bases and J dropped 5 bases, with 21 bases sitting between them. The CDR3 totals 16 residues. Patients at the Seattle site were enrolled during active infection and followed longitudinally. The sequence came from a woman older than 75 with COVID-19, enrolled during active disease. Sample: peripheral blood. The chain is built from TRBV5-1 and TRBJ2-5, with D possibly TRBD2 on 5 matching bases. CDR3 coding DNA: TGCGCCAGCAGCACCGGGATCGGTGGGTCGTCGGAGACCCAGTACTTC. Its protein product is CASSTGIGGSSETQYF.